The clone carrying this T cell receptor (beta chain) was observed a handful of times. What it recognizes is unknown. Trimming at V came to 5 bases and at J to 5 bases, leaving 5 bases not matched to a gene. Germline values: CDR1 LNHDA, CDR2 SQIVND (reference sequence). There are 13 residues in the CDR3. 60 Vbeta and 13 Jbeta primers were used in PCR. Clones were read by immunoSEQ multiplex PCR, and TCRdb kept only the in-frame ones, dropping some. This table holds 90,000 or so clones, approximately 76% found once. This sample is part of a study of cytomegalovirus exposure and HLA in healthy donors. General observations from the study: As was reported, the HLA-A and HLA-B alleles of most subjects were accurately predicted from TCR beta sequences. Across donors, sequencing depth was assumed by presence/absence analyses to be roughly uniform.

This TCR was sampled from a man in his thirties or forties in good health and CMV-seropositive. The chain links TRBV19 to TRBJ1-1; TRBD1 aligns across 7 bases. Sequencing input: PBMCs. The CDR3 sequence is CASSPGQWTEAFF. As DNA, the CDR3 is TGTGCCAGTAGTCCGGGACAGTGGACTGAAGCTTTCTTT.